Each of the 23 T cell receptor beta chains below was sequenced from the same sample in a study of beta chain features in type 1 diabetes. Of the isolated RNA, all was reverse transcribed, and so the sequenced material was expressed TCRB transcripts. Profiling relied on immunoSEQ multiplex PCR, and the TCRdb table lists in-frame clones only, not all of them. The top ten hold more than 0.4% of the sample, which has over 300,000 clones, 7.5% to 9% seen once. The sample comprised central memory CD4+ T cells from blood. The source is a woman under 30 in good health.

The V and J genes are TRBV7-6 and TRBJ1-2, with 8 bases fitting TRBD1. CDR1 is SGHVS and CDR2 is FNYEAQ in the germline V gene. J was trimmed by 0 bases and V by 5 bases; bases with no gene match: 5. The CDR3 is 15 residues long. This CDR3 is CASSLQGGSNYGYTF. DNA of the CDR3: TGTGCCAGCAGCCTACAGGGGGGGTCTAACTATGGCTACACCTTC.

This clone was seen more than once but under ten times. The chain has TRBV28 and TRBJ2-7; TRBD2 matches 7 bases. The germline V gene encodes CDR1 MDHEN and CDR2 SYDVKM. This CDR3 is 16 amino acids long. The ends lost 6 bases at V and 4 bases at J; junction bases unmatched: 15. CDR3 DNA: TGTGCCAGCAGCCAAAGTGGGGCGGGAGTTAGGTACGAGCAGTACTTC. Protein sequence: CASSQSGAGVRYEQYF.

This rearrangement joins TRBV2 to TRBJ2-3, with 8 bases lining up with TRBD1. From germline, CDR1 is SNHLY and CDR2 FYNNEI. V shed 4 bases, J shed 3 bases, and the junction held 6 bases outside the gene matches. The CDR3 has 15 amino acids. Here the CDR3 reads CASSGQGSETDTQYF. The CDR3 coding sequence is TGTGCCAGCAGTGGACAGGGGTCGGAAACAGATACGCAGTATTTT.

This clone was counted a few times. This chain uses TRBV29-1 with TRBJ2-3, with no clear D. Trimming removed 4 bases from V and 0 bases from J, with 11 bases in between. The CDR3 is 14 amino acids. CDR1 and CDR2 (germline): SQVTM, ANQGSEA. CDR3 sequence: CSVGRRSSTDTQYF. CDR3 nucleotides: TGCAGCGTTGGCCGTCGGTCTAGCACAGATACGCAGTATTTT.

The chain has TRBV4-3 and TRBJ2-1; D is uncertain. This CDR3 comprises 15 residues. Germline CDR1 is LGHNA and CDR2 is YSLEER. The V end lost 0 bases, the J end lost 0 bases, and 6 bases lay between the germline ends. The CDR3 DNA sequence: TGCGCCAGCAGCCAAGATAGGAACTCCTACAATGAGCAGTTCTTC. It encodes CASSQDRNSYNEQFF.

The rearrangement links TRBV9 to TRBJ2-7; 9 nucleotides match TRBD1. This CDR3 comprises 16 residues. Germline CDR1 SGDLS, CDR2 YYNGEE. The ends lost 4 bases at V and 3 bases at J; junction bases unmatched: 11. As DNA, the CDR3 is TGTGCCAGCAGCTCGAACCGGGACAGGGAACTCTACGAGCAGTACTTC. Translation: CASSSNRDRELYEQYF.

This clone was counted only a few times. The V call is TRBV7-2, the J call TRBJ2-5; the D gene is possibly TRBD2 (7 bases). The germline CDR1 and CDR2 sequences are SGHTA and FQGNSA. This CDR3 is 13 amino acids long. V was cut by 5 bases and J by 2 bases, with 9 bases left in between. In DNA form, the CDR3 reads TGTGCCAGCAGCAAGGGGGGGCAAGAGACCCAGTACTTC. It translates to CASSKGGQETQYF.

The chain employs TRBV7-2 and TRBJ1-2, with 7 bases lining up with TRBD1. CDR1 and CDR2 (germline): SGHTA, FQGNSA. The V segment lost 5 bases and the J segment 8 bases; nucleotides outside the gene matches: 8. The CDR3 contains 13 residues. This chain's CDR3 is CASSVIGTAGYTF. CDR3 sequence (DNA): TGTGCCAGCAGCGTAATAGGGACAGCCGGCTACACCTTC.

This clone was seen many times. The V call is TRBV7-3, the J call TRBJ2-1; D is perhaps TRBD2 (5 bases). V gave up 0 bases and J gave up 0 bases, with 12 bases separating them. The germline V gene has CDR1 SGHTA and CDR2 FQGTGA. The CDR3 is made up of 17 amino acids. DNA for the CDR3: TGTGCCAGCAGCTTAACGGGGAGCCCCAGCTCCTACAATGAGCAGTTCTTC. Encoded protein: CASSLTGSPSSYNEQFF.

The chain has TRBV7-9 and TRBJ2-3; 9 bases map to TRBD2. Germline CDR1 reads SEHNR; CDR2 reads FQNEAQ (reference sequence). Losses at the gene ends were 8 bases for V and 0 bases for J; bases not matched to a gene: 6. This CDR3 comprises 15 residues. The CDR3 DNA follows: TGTGCCAGCCTCCCTAGCGGGACTAGCACAGATACGCAGTATTTT. Translation gives CASLPSGTSTDTQYF.

This clone has just a few counts. The rearrangement joins TRBV28 to TRBJ2-5; TRBD1 matches at 9 bases. CDR3 size: 15 residues. The germline V gene has CDR1 MDHEN and CDR2 SYDVKM. With V trimmed by 5 bases and J by 5 bases, 9 bases remained unmatched. The CDR3 sequence: CASSPITGGFETQYF. As DNA, the CDR3 is TGTGCCAGCAGTCCCATCACAGGGGGCTTTGAGACCCAGTACTTC. The full variable domain, in which reference TRBV28 and TRBJ2-5 provide the parts outside the CDR3, is DVKVTQSSRYLVKRTGEKVFLECVQDMDHENMFWYRQDPGLGLRLIYFSYDVKMKEKGDIPEGYSVSREKKERFSLILESASTNQTSMYLCASSPITGGFETQYFGPGTRLLVL.

The rearrangement links TRBV7-3 to TRBJ2-1; 9 nucleotides line up with TRBD2. CDR1 is SGHTA and CDR2 is FQGTGA in the germline V gene. The V segment lost 8 bases and the J segment 4 bases; nucleotides outside the gene matches: 6. This CDR3 region has 14 residues. The CDR3 sequence is CASAPGLAYNEQFF. The CDR3, as DNA: TGTGCCAGCGCACCTGGACTAGCGTACAATGAGCAGTTCTTC.

J is TRBJ2-7 and V is TRBV7-9; 8 bases match TRBD2. CDR3 length: 17 residues. Germline CDR1 and CDR2: SEHNR and FQNEAQ (reference sequence). Losses at the gene ends were 8 bases for V and 5 bases for J; bases not matched to a gene: 20. The CDR3 loop is CASPLPAGVKSVDEQYF. The CDR3 DNA follows: TGTGCCAGCCCGCTTCCAGCGGGGGTCAAATCGGTAGACGAGCAGTACTTC.

This clone was found a few times. The rearrangement uses TRBV7-2 and TRBJ2-3; 10 bases map to TRBD2. With V trimmed by 1 base and J by 8 bases, 18 bases remained unmatched. The CDR3 covers 19 residues. Germline CDR1 is SGHTA and CDR2 is FQGNSA. The CDR3 DNA sequence: TGTGCCAGCAGCTTAGAGGCTAGCGGGAGAGGAGGGCACAAGGTTACGCAGTATTTT. It encodes CASSLEASGRGGHKVTQYF.

This rearrangement joins TRBV5-1 to TRBJ2-3; TRBD2 matches at 9 bases. The CDR3 length is 16 residues. With V trimmed by 2 bases and J by 2 bases, 6 bases remained unmatched. CDR1 is SGHRS and CDR2 is YFSETQ in the germline V gene. The CDR3 is CASSLGVAGATDTQYF. The CDR3 DNA reads TGCGCCAGCAGCTTAGGGGTAGCGGGGGCCACAGATACGCAGTATTTT.

The chain joins TRBV7-2 to TRBJ1-1; a possible D gene is TRBD1 (6 bases). The CDR3 length is 15 residues. Germline loops: CDR1 SGHTA, CDR2 FQGNSA. Trimming removed 3 bases at V and 6 bases at J, with 17 bases between. The DNA for the CDR3 is TGTGCCAGCAGCTTGCAGACAGGCTTTCTCTCTGAAGCTTTCTTT. Translated, it gives CASSLQTGFLSEAFF.

The CDR3 DNA follows: TGTGCCAGCAGTTTCCGTGGGAGGGCCCGGAATGAGCAGTTCTTC. It encodes CASSFRGRARNEQFF. This chain joins TRBV28 and TRBJ2-1, with 7 bases aligning to TRBD2. Germline V gene lookup returns CDR1 MDHEN and CDR2 SYDVKM. CDR3 length: 15 residues. V lost 3 bases to trimming and J lost 7 bases; unmatched junction nucleotides: 9. Supplemented by reference TRBV28 and TRBJ2-1, the full variable domain reads DVKVTQSSRYLVKRTGEKVFLECVQDMDHENMFWYRQDPGLGLRLIYFSYDVKMKEKGDIPEGYSVSREKKERFSLILESASTNQTSMYLCASSFRGRARNEQFFGPGTRLTVL.

This clone has just a few counts. This chain links TRBV11-1 with TRBJ2-5; D ambiguous. This CDR3 region has 14 residues. Germline V gene data show CDR1 as SGHAT and CDR2 as FQDESV (reference sequence). Trimming left V 1 base short and J 4 bases short, with 10 bases between. The chain's CDR3 is CASSLGPTGETQYF. Written as DNA, the CDR3 is TGTGCCAGCAGCTTAGGGCCAACGGGAGAGACCCAGTACTTC.

CDR3 nucleotide sequence: TGCAGCGCGGGATCAGGGACCTACGAGCAGTACTTC. As protein: CSAGSGTYEQYF. The chain recombines TRBV29-1 with TRBJ2-7; tentatively, D is TRBD1 or TRBD2 (5 bases each). CDR3 length: 12 amino acids. Trimming removed 7 bases at V and 2 bases at J, with 12 bases between. The germline gives CDR1 SQVTM, CDR2 ANQGSEA.

This clone was seen a handful of times. A junction boundary mismatches the germline segment, possibly from a read error. The rearrangement uses TRBV5-4 and TRBJ2-2; possibly TRBD1 or TRBD2 for D (5 bases each). Germline lookup yields CDR1 SGHNT and CDR2 YYREEE (reference sequence). There are 19 residues in the CDR3. CDR3 DNA sequence: TGCGCCAGCAGCCGACAATGGTACCGGGACGAAGTGTTCACCGGGGAGCTGTTTTTT. It translates to CASSRQWYRDEVFTGELFF.

This clone turned up a few times. The gene calls are TRBV6-5 and TRBJ1-1; D is possibly TRBD1 (5 bases). V lost 2 bases and J lost 4, with 11 bases in between. There are 14 residues in the CDR3. The germline CDR1 and CDR2 sequences are MNHEY and SVGAGI. The CDR3 DNA follows: TGTGCCAGCAGTTACAATCCGGGGGGCACTGAAGCTTTCTTT. Encoded protein: CASSYNPGGTEAFF.

This clone was observed at least ten times. V and J are TRBV5-8 and TRBJ2-2; weak D call: TRBD1 (6 bases). The CDR3 length is 14 residues. V was clipped by 2 bases and J by 6 bases, with 11 bases between them. Germline values: CDR1 SGHTS, CDR2 YDEGEE. CDR3 region: CASSFEGGPGELFF. The CDR3 DNA follows: TGTGCCAGCAGCTTTGAAGGGGGACCCGGGGAGCTGTTTTTT. The full variable domain, rest sourced from reference TRBV5-8 and TRBJ2-2, is EAGVTQSPTHLIKTRGQQATLRCSPISGHTSVYWYQQALGLGLQFLLWYDEGEERNRGNFPPRFSGRQFPNYSSELNVNALELEDSALYLCASSFEGGPGELFFGEGSRLTVL.

This clone has more than one count but fewer than ten. The gene calls are TRBV5-5 and TRBJ2-1, with 7 nucleotides matching TRBD2. The ends lost 4 bases at V and 6 bases at J; junction bases unmatched: 10. Looked up from germline, CDR1 is SGHKS and CDR2 is YYEKEE (reference sequence). The CDR3 has 15 residues. In DNA form, the CDR3 reads TGTGCCAGCAGCCCCAGACTAGCCGTGGTCAATGAGCAGTTCTTC. This sequence encodes CASSPRLAVVNEQFF.